A single sample gave rise to the 22 T cell receptor beta chains below, sequenced in a study of beta chain features in type 1 diabetes. Findings and limits, study-wide: People with Type 1 diabetes carried modestly yet significantly shorter TCRB CDR3s in all four CD4+ subsets.

The antigens of these receptors remain unknown. The whole isolated RNA underwent reverse transcription, so sequencing captured expressed TCRB transcripts. Assay used: immunoSEQ multiplex PCR; TCRdb lists only in-frame clones, some missing. The sample contains over 600,000 clones, about an eighth of which appear only once. Sequenced sample: naive CD4+ T cells from blood. Receptors originate from a man aged 25 to 40 with type 1 diabetes.

This clone was detected a few times. At the DNA level, this CDR3 is encoded by other sequences in the same sample as well. The chain employs TRBV18 and TRBJ1-1, with 8 bases lining up with TRBD1. The CDR3 length is 14 residues. In germline, CDR1 is KGHSH, CDR2 LQKENI. Germline trimming cut 3 bases from V and 1 base from J; bases unmatched to any gene: 1. CDR3 sequence reads: CASSPGQGNTEAFF. The CDR3 DNA sequence: TGTGCCAGCTCACCCGGACAGGGGAACACTGAAGCTTTCTTT.

The chain recombines TRBV7-2 with TRBJ2-1; 12 bases align to TRBD1. The CDR3 spans 16 residues. J gave up 10 bases and V 8 bases, and 15 bases lay outside the gene matches. CDR1 and CDR2 from the germline V gene are SGHTA and FQGNSA. The CDR3 sequence is CASDLKGGQGAREQFF. CDR3 in DNA: TGTGCCAGCGACCTAAAAGGGGGACAGGGGGCTCGGGAGCAGTTCTTC.

The DNA of the CDR3 is TGTGCCAGCAGTTCAACGGGACAGGGATTCACAGATACGCAGTATTTT. Its protein is CASSSTGQGFTDTQYF. This chain connects TRBV27 to TRBJ2-3; TRBD1 aligns across 9 bases. This CDR3 spans 16 amino acids. J was trimmed by 2 bases and V by 4 bases; bases with no gene match: 7. Germline V CDR1 and CDR2: MNHEY, SMNVEV (reference sequence).

The V and J genes are TRBV5-1 and TRBJ1-3; D unresolved. The V end was cut by 2 bases, the J end by 6 bases, with 24 bases between. The CDR3 has 18 amino acids. CDR1 is SGHRS, CDR2 YFSETQ, per germline. CDR3 nucleotide sequence: TGCGCCAGCAGCTTCGCTGGAGGAGATAGATCTGGCTCAAACACCATATATTTT. Protein product: CASSFAGGDRSGSNTIYF.

This clone occurred a few times. The rearrangement uses TRBV18 and TRBJ2-7, with 8 positions matching TRBD2. Per the germline V gene, CDR1 is KGHSH and CDR2 is LQKENI. This CDR3 region has 16 residues. V was clipped by 0 bases and J by 2 bases; unmatched bases: 6. For the CDR3, the DNA is TGTGCCAGCTCACCACCCAGCGGGGGCCTAACCTACGAGCAGTACTTC. Translation gives CASSPPSGGLTYEQYF.

The table lists this clone with a few counts. The chain uses TRBV29-1 and TRBJ2-7; D unclear. The CDR3 extends over 13 amino acids. V lost 3 bases and J lost 6, with 15 bases in between. Germline CDR1 SQVTM, CDR2 ANQGSEA. CDR3 DNA sequence: TGCAGCGTTGAGACACTCGAAGGTGGCGAGCAGTACTTC. Its protein is CSVETLEGGEQYF.

This clone has just a few counts. J is TRBJ1-5 and V is TRBV11-2; 9 nucleotides align to TRBD1. Germline CDR1 SGHAT, CDR2 FQNNGV. CDR3 length equals 15 residues. Losses at the gene ends were 5 bases for V and 2 bases for J; bases not matched to a gene: 4. CDR3 protein: CASSRRTGGNQPQHF. CDR3 coding DNA: TGTGCCAGCAGCAGACGGACAGGGGGCAATCAGCCCCAGCATTTT.

The genes are TRBV7-2 and TRBJ1-5; D unresolved. Germline values: CDR1 SGHTA, CDR2 FQGNSA. Trimming left V 1 base short and J 6 bases short, with 7 bases between. The CDR3 covers 13 residues. CDR3 DNA: TGTGCCAGCAGCTTAGAGAATAGTCAGCCCCAGCATTTT. It yields the protein CASSLENSQPQHF. Variable domain in full (rest from reference TRBV7-2 and TRBJ1-5): GAGVSQSPSNKVTEKGKDVELRCDPISGHTALYWYRQSLGQGLEFLIYFQGNSAPDKSGLPSDRFSAERTGGSVSTLTIQRTQQEDSAVYLCASSLENSQPQHFGDGTRLSIL.

To note about this clone: The sample has other DNA sequences that encode this CDR3 too. The gene calls are TRBV7-2 and TRBJ2-1; 7 bases agree with TRBD1. This CDR3 region has 15 residues. J gave up 4 bases and V 5 bases, and 8 bases lay outside the gene matches. CDR1 is SGHTA, CDR2 FQGNSA, per germline. CDR3 nucleotides: TGTGCCAGCAGCCCTACCGGACAGGCTTACAATGAGCAGTTCTTC. Protein: CASSPTGQAYNEQFF.

The chain is built from TRBV5-1 and TRBJ2-1; 9 nucleotides agree with TRBD1. Germline CDR1 and CDR2: SGHRS and YFSETQ. The length of the CDR3 is 16 residues. Germline trimming cut 7 bases from V and 0 bases from J; bases unmatched to any gene: 8. Here the CDR3 DNA reads TGCGCCAGCGGACAGGGGACCGTTGGCTCCTACAATGAGCAGTTCTTC. This translates into CASGQGTVGSYNEQFF. Combining the CDR3 with reference TRBV5-1 and TRBJ2-1 gives the whole variable domain KAGVTQTPRYLIKTRGQQVTLSCSPISGHRSVSWYQQTPGQGLQFLFEYFSETQRNKGNFPGRFSGRQFSNSRSEMNVSTLELGDSALYLCASGQGTVGSYNEQFFGPGTRLTVL.

This clone was counted a few times. This chain connects TRBV19 to TRBJ2-7, with 7 positions matching TRBD1. In germline, CDR1 is LNHDA, CDR2 SQIVND (reference sequence). Trimming took 2 bases from V and 1 from J; bases not matched to a gene: 5. CDR3 length: 15 residues. The CDR3 region has the DNA TGTGCCAGTAGTATAAGGCCAGGGGGATCCTACGAGCAGTACTTC. It encodes CASSIRPGGSYEQYF.

The chain couples TRBV4-1 to TRBJ2-2; the D call may be TRBD1 or TRBD2 (5 bases each). This CDR3 contains 19 residues. Trimming removed 0 bases at V and 0 bases at J, with 17 bases between. Germline CDR1 MGHRA, CDR2 YSYEKL. The CDR3 spells CASSQDPRESYANTGELFF. CDR3 sequence (DNA): TGCGCCAGCAGCCAAGATCCCAGGGAGAGTTACGCGAACACCGGGGAGCTGTTTTTT.

This clone was seen more than once but under ten times. J is TRBJ1-3 and V is TRBV7-2; 7 bases align to TRBD1. V lost 1 base to trimming and J lost 2 bases; unmatched junction nucleotides: 2. There are 15 residues in the CDR3. From germline, CDR1 is SGHTA and CDR2 FQGNSA. The CDR3 is CASSLVQGTGNTIYF. The CDR3 DNA sequence: TGTGCCAGCAGCTTAGTACAGGGGACTGGAAACACCATATATTTT. Full variable domain (rest looked up from reference TRBV7-2 and TRBJ1-3): GAGVSQSPSNKVTEKGKDVELRCDPISGHTALYWYRQSLGQGLEFLIYFQGNSAPDKSGLPSDRFSAERTGGSVSTLTIQRTQQEDSAVYLCASSLVQGTGNTIYFGEGSWLTVV.

The table lists this clone with a few counts. The genes are TRBV7-2 and TRBJ2-6; 7 bases fit TRBD2. CDR3 length: 18 amino acids. Germline V lookup: CDR1 SGHTA, CDR2 FQGNSA. J lost 1 base, V lost 4 bases, and 10 bases had no gene match. The CDR3 protein is CASSSSSRGSSGANVLTF. DNA of the CDR3: TGTGCCAGCAGCTCGAGTTCGCGGGGGAGTTCTGGGGCCAACGTCCTGACTTTC.

The chain joins TRBV5-1 to TRBJ2-3, with D possibly TRBD1 on 5 matching bases. The V end was cut by 0 bases, the J end by 5 bases, with 13 bases between. Looked up from germline, CDR1 is SGHRS and CDR2 is YFSETQ. The CDR3 runs to 15 residues. This CDR3 reads CASSLVGQSEDTQYF. In DNA, the CDR3 is TGCGCCAGCAGCTTGGTGGGGCAGTCGGAAGATACGCAGTATTTT.

This chain links TRBV25-1 with TRBJ2-7; TRBD2 matches 11 bases. The CDR3 length is 14 residues. V lost 6 bases and J lost 7; bases outside the gene matches: 8. Germline CDR1 and CDR2: MGHDK and SYGVNS. The CDR3, as DNA: TGTGCCAGCAGCGATGTTGGACTAGCGGGTGAGCAGTACTTC. As protein: CASSDVGLAGEQYF.

V and J are TRBV6-6 and TRBJ2-4, with 9 bases identical to TRBD1. CDR3 length equals 14 residues. Germline V lookup: CDR1 MNHNY, CDR2 SVGAGI (reference sequence). V lost 6 bases, J lost 4 bases, and 4 bases stayed unmatched. In DNA form, the CDR3 reads TGTGCCAGCAGCCCTGACAGGGGGAAAAACATTCAGTACTTC. Its protein is CASSPDRGKNIQYF.

This clone was detected a few times. The same CDR3 arises from other DNA sequences in this sample as well. The chain uses TRBV20-1 and TRBJ1-5; no firm D call. The germline gives CDR1 DFQATT, CDR2 SNEGSKA (reference sequence). V was clipped by 3 bases and J by 7 bases, with 7 bases between them. The CDR3 spans 11 residues. CDR3 sequence: CSASGGQPQHF. For the CDR3, the DNA is TGCAGTGCTAGCGGCGGGCAGCCCCAGCATTTT.

Regarding this clone: Different DNA sequences within this sample yield the same CDR3. The rearrangement uses TRBV7-3 and TRBJ1-1; no clear D gene. The length of the CDR3 is 13 residues. CDR1 and CDR2 (germline): SGHTA, FQGTGA. Trimming removed 0 bases at V and 1 base at J, with 3 bases between. CDR3 bases: TGTGCCAGCAGCTTAACTTGGAACACTGAAGCTTTCTTT. It translates to CASSLTWNTEAFF.

A few counts support this clone. The chain employs TRBV7-2 and TRBJ1-4, with D unclear. Trimming removed 1 base from V and 0 bases from J, with 6 bases in between. The CDR3 has 15 residues. The germline gives CDR1 SGHTA, CDR2 FQGNSA. The CDR3 nucleotides are TGTGCCAGCAGCTTAGTTAGGACAACTAATGAAAAACTGTTTTTT. This sequence encodes CASSLVRTTNEKLFF.

This clone was counted between two and nine times. The V and J genes are TRBV25-1 and TRBJ2-3; possible D gene TRBD1, 5 bases. The CDR3 has 16 residues. V was cut by 2 bases and J by 0 bases, with 12 bases left in between. Germline V CDR1 and CDR2: MGHDK, SYGVNS. Written as DNA, the CDR3 is TGTGCCAGCAGTGAACCCACAGGTTATAGCACAGATACGCAGTATTTT. It encodes CASSEPTGYSTDTQYF.

This clone has just a few counts. Here the CDR3 DNA reads TGCAGCGTTGAAGATGTAGAAGCTGCAGATACGCAGTATTTT. It codes for CSVEDVEAADTQYF. The chain is built from TRBV29-1 and TRBJ2-3; D unclear. The germline V gene encodes CDR1 SQVTM and CDR2 ANQGSEA. This CDR3 region has 14 residues. Trimming removed 0 bases at V and 4 bases at J, with 11 bases between.